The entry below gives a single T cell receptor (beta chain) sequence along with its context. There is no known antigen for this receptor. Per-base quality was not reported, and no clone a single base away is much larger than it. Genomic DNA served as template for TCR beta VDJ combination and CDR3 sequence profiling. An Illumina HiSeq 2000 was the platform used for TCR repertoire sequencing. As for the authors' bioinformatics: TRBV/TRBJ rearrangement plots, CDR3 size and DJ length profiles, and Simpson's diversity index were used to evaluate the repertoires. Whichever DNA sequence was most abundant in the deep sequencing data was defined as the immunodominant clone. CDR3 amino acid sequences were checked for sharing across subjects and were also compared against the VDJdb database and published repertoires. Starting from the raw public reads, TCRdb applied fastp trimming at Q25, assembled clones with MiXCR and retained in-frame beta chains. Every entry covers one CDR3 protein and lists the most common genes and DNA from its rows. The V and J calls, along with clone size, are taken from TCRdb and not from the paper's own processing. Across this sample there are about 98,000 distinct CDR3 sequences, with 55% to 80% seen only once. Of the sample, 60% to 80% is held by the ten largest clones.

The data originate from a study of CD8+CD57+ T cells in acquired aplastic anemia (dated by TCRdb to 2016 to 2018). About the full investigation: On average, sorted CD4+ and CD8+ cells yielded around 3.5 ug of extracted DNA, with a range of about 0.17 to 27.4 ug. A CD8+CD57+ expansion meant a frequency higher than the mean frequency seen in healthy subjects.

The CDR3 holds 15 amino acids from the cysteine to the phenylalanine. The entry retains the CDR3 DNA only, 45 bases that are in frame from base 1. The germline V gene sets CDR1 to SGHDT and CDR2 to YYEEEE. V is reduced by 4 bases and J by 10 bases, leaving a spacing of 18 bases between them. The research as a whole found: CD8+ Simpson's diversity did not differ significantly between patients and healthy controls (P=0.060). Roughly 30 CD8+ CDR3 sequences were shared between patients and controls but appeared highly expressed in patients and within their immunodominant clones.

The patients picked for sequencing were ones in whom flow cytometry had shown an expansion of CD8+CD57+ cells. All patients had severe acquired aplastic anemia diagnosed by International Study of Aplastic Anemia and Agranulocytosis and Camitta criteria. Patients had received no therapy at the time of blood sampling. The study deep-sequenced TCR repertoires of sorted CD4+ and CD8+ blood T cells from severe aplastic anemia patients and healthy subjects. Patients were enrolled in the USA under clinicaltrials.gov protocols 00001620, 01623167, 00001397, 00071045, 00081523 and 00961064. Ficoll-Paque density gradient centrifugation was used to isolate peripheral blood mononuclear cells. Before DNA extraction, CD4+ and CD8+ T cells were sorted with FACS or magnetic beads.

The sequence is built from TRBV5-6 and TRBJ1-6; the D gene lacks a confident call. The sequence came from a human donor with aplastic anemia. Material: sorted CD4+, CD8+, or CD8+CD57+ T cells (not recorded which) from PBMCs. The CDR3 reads CASSPGPQVGSPLHF. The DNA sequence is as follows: TGTGCCAGCAGCCCCGGACCGCAGGTAGGATCACCCCTCCACTTT. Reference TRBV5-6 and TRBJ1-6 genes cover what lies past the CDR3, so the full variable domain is DAGVTQSPTHLIKTRGQQVTLRCSPKSGHDTVSWYQQALGQGPQFIFQYYEEEERQRGNFPDRFSGHQFPNYSSELNVNALLLGDSALYLCASSPGPQVGSPLHFGNGTRLTVT.